A single sample is the source of the 31 T cell receptor beta chains below, sequenced in a study of beta chain features in type 1 diabetes. These receptors have no identified antigens. Expressed TCRB transcripts were sequenced because the isolated RNA had all been reverse transcribed beforehand. Clones were sequenced by immunoSEQ multiplex PCR, and TCRdb holds only the in-frame ones, with some missing. The sample holds over 200,000 clones, roughly 10% seen once. Study results and caveats: TCRB CDR3s were moderately but significantly shorter in Type 1 diabetes patients in all four CD4+ subsets.

The sample consisted of naive CD4+ T cells from blood. These receptor sequences come from a man aged 25 to 40 with type 1 diabetes.

In this sample, this clone turned up a few times. This chain joins TRBV29-1 and TRBJ2-5, with D tentatively TRBD1 (5 bases). The CDR3 is 15 residues long. In germline, CDR1 is SQVTM, CDR2 ANQGSEA. V dropped 6 bases and J dropped 2 bases, with 19 bases sitting between them. The CDR3: CSVAPTLDSQETQYF. The CDR3 nucleotides are TGCAGCGTCGCACCCACCCTCGACAGTCAAGAGACCCAGTACTTC.

Only a few counts were recorded for this clone. The rearrangement links TRBV9 to TRBJ1-6, with 9 bases matching TRBD1. Germline assignment: CDR1 SGDLS and CDR2 YYNGEE. There are 17 residues in the CDR3. V gave up 3 bases and J gave up 9 bases; unmatched junction bases: 13. The CDR3, as DNA: TGTGCCAGCAGCGAGGGCCTGGACAGGGGAAAGGGTTCACCCCTCCACTTT. Translation gives CASSEGLDRGKGSPLHF.

This chain links TRBV4-2 with TRBJ2-2, with 10 bases that match TRBD2. The CDR3 covers 16 residues. V shed 3 bases, J shed 7 bases, and the junction held 8 bases outside the gene matches. CDR1 is LGHNA, CDR2 YNFKEQ, per germline. As DNA, the CDR3 is TGTGCCAGCAGCCATATAGCGGGGGGCGAAGGCGGGGAGCTGTTTTTT. Protein product: CASSHIAGGEGGELFF.

V and J are TRBV4-2 and TRBJ1-2; 9 bases align to TRBD1. This CDR3 is 16 amino acids long. Per the germline V gene, CDR1 is LGHNA and CDR2 is YNFKEQ. J was trimmed by 7 bases and V by 4 bases; bases with no gene match: 13. The CDR3 DNA is TGTGCCAGCAGCCGAGAGGACCGGGACAGGGTCATTGGCTACACCTTC. Translation gives CASSREDRDRVIGYTF.

This rearrangement joins TRBV5-4 to TRBJ1-1, with a possible D match to TRBD1 (5 bases). Germline V gene data show CDR1 as SGHNT and CDR2 as YYREEE (reference sequence). CDR3 length equals 13 residues. V was pared by 4 bases and J by 7 bases, with 14 bases between. CDR3 sequence: CASSGSTESEAFF. The CDR3 DNA is TGTGCCAGCAGCGGCTCGACAGAGAGTGAAGCTTTCTTT.

A few counts support this clone. The chain uses TRBV6-5 and TRBJ1-6, with 7 bases lining up with TRBD1. This CDR3 contains 16 residues. The V gene end was trimmed by 0 bases and the J gene end by 7 bases; junction bases not matched to a gene: 6. Germline V gene sequence: CDR1 MNHEY, CDR2 SVGAGI. CDR3 nucleotides: TGTGCCAGCAGTTACTCAACAGGGGTCGGGAATTCACCCCTCCACTTT. Translating it yields CASSYSTGVGNSPLHF.

This clone has only a few counts. This chain links TRBV7-3 with TRBJ2-7, with TRBD1 matching 8 bases. The CDR3 consists of 16 residues. Germline CDR1 reads SGHTA; CDR2 reads FQGTGA. Losses at the gene ends were 5 bases for V and 1 base for J; bases not matched to a gene: 10. The CDR3 bases are TGTGCCAGCAGCCGTTCGGCAGGGGGCGCTTCCTACGAGCAGTACTTC. Its protein is CASSRSAGGASYEQYF. The variable domain in full, completed from reference TRBV7-3 and TRBJ2-7, reads GAGVSQTPSNKVTEKGKYVELRCDPISGHTALYWYRQSLGQGPEFLIYFQGTGAADDSGLPNDRFFAVRPEGSVSTLKIQRTERGDSAVYLCASSRSAGGASYEQYFGPGTRLTVT.

The chain employs TRBV7-2 and TRBJ2-5; D unresolved. Trimming pared 0 bases from V and 0 bases from J, leaving 5 bases between. CDR1 and CDR2 from the germline V gene are SGHTA and FQGNSA. The CDR3 consists of 14 residues. CDR3 in DNA: TGTGCCAGCAGCTTAGCGGAGTACCAAGAGACCCAGTACTTC. Translating gives CASSLAEYQETQYF.

This clone came up a few times. This chain's CDR3 is CASSLQGYTEAFF. Written as DNA, the CDR3 is TGTGCCAGCAGCCTACAGGGATACACTGAAGCTTTCTTT. This chain links TRBV7-9 with TRBJ1-1, with D tentatively TRBD1 (6 bases). Trimming shortened V by 5 bases and J by 3 bases, and 10 bases separated the two germline ends. Germline V gives CDR1 SEHNR, CDR2 FQNEAQ (reference sequence). The length of the CDR3 is 13 residues.

The chain employs TRBV4-3 and TRBJ2-7; 7 nucleotides align to TRBD1. This CDR3 region has 16 residues. J was trimmed by 3 bases and V by 1 base; bases with no gene match: 9. CDR1 and CDR2 from the germline V gene are LGHNA and YSLEER. The CDR3 nucleotides read TGCGCCAGCAGCCAAGCGCTAGCCGGGACAGTCTACGAGCAGTACTTC. This gives the protein CASSQALAGTVYEQYF.

This clone was recorded a few times. V gene TRBV5-1 combines with J gene TRBJ2-5; the match to TRBD2 covers 7 bases. The CDR3 is made up of 16 amino acids. V shed 0 bases, J shed 2 bases, and the junction held 7 bases outside the gene matches. Germline values: CDR1 SGHRS, CDR2 YFSETQ. The CDR3 DNA follows: TGCGCCAGCAGCTTGGTAGCGGGCCGTGTACAAGAGACCCAGTACTTC. It translates to CASSLVAGRVQETQYF.

This clone was counted only a few times. The chain links TRBV9 to TRBJ2-5; D possibly corresponds to TRBD2 (5 bases). CDR3 length: 13 amino acids. V was shortened by 1 base and J by 5 bases, with 9 bases between the two germline ends. The germline gives CDR1 SGDLS, CDR2 YYNGEE. This chain's CDR3 is CASSVSPGETQYF. The CDR3 DNA reads TGTGCCAGCAGCGTAAGTCCGGGGGAGACCCAGTACTTC.

This clone turned up a few times. The CDR3 DNA reads TGCAGCATTATCTCTGGGGCCAACGTCCTGACTTTC. Translated, it gives CSIISGANVLTF. The V gene is TRBV29-1, the J gene TRBJ2-6; no clear D. From germline, CDR1 is SQVTM and CDR2 ANQGSEA. Trimming shortened V by 8 bases and J by 0 bases, and 5 bases separated the two germline ends. The CDR3 runs 12 residues.

The chain is built from TRBV5-1 and TRBJ2-3; 11 bases align to TRBD2. The CDR3 totals 15 residues. Unmatched junction bases numbered 6, after V lost 6 bases and J lost 3 bases. From germline, CDR1 is SGHRS and CDR2 YFSETQ. CDR3 DNA sequence: TGCGCCAGCACCAGACTAGCGGGGAGTACAGATACGCAGTATTTT. Translation gives CASTRLAGSTDTQYF.

This clone was seen just once. V gene TRBV4-3 combines with J gene TRBJ2-7, with 12 nucleotides matching TRBD1. The CDR3 is made up of 19 amino acids. Losses at the gene ends were 2 bases for V and 4 bases for J; bases not matched to a gene: 15. Germline values: CDR1 LGHNA, CDR2 YSLEER. For the CDR3, the DNA is TGCGCCAGCAGCCAAAGGGACACAACGGGACAGGGGGCGAAATACGAGCAGTACTTC. This translates into CASSQRDTTGQGAKYEQYF.

The rearrangement joins TRBV9 to TRBJ2-7; the match to TRBD2 covers 15 bases. Germline V gene data show CDR1 as SGDLS and CDR2 as YYNGEE. Trimming cost V 2 bases and J 8 bases; bases outside gene matches: 2. The CDR3 spans 14 residues. CDR3 bases: TGTGCCAGCAGCGTTGGGACTAGCGGGGGGCAGCAGTACTTC. It translates to CASSVGTSGGQQYF.

This chain connects TRBV30 to TRBJ1-6, with D perhaps TRBD1 (6 bases). The CDR3 loop spans 13 amino acids. The germline V gene encodes CDR1 GTSNPN and CDR2 SVGIG (reference sequence). V lost 4 bases to trimming and J lost 7 bases, with 11 bases between them. The CDR3 here is CAWNMQGNSPLHF. The CDR3, as DNA: TGTGCCTGGAATATGCAGGGGAATTCACCCCTCCACTTT.

J is TRBJ2-1 and V is TRBV7-9, with a weak D call TRBD1 (6 bases). This CDR3 region has 15 residues. Germline CDR1 is SEHNR and CDR2 is FQNEAQ (reference sequence). V shed 5 bases and J shed 9 bases, with 20 bases lying between them. CDR3 sequence: CASSPRTPRGTEQFF. For the CDR3, the DNA is TGTGCCAGCAGCCCGCGAACTCCCAGGGGTACTGAGCAGTTCTTC. Based on the CDR3 plus reference TRBV7-9 and TRBJ2-1, the full variable domain is DTGVSQNPRHKITKRGQNVTFRCDPISEHNRLYWYRQTLGQGPEFLTYFQNEAQLEKSRLLSDRFSAERPKGSFSTLEIQRTEQGDSAMYLCASSPRTPRGTEQFFGPGTRLTVL.

The chain joins TRBV11-2 to TRBJ1-5; D is ambiguous. The germline V and J ends were trimmed by 0 bases and 6 bases, with 6 bases remaining between them. This CDR3 spans 13 amino acids. CDR1 is SGHAT, CDR2 FQNNGV, per germline. The CDR3 DNA follows: TGTGCCAGCAGCTTAGATCTGAGTCAGCCCCAGCATTTT. This codes for CASSLDLSQPQHF.

This rearrangement joins TRBV4-1 to TRBJ1-1; D perhaps matches TRBD1 (5 bases). Per the germline V gene, CDR1 is MGHRA and CDR2 is YSYEKL. V was clipped by 3 bases and J by 5 bases, with 10 bases between them. The CDR3 contains 13 residues. CDR3 sequence: CASSQRGLTEAFF. The CDR3 coding sequence is TGCGCCAGCAGCCAGCGGGGCTTGACTGAAGCTTTCTTT.

This clone was detected only a few times. The J gene is TRBJ2-1, the V gene TRBV9; D may be TRBD1 (5 bases). Germline CDR1 is SGDLS and CDR2 is YYNGEE. Trimming took 2 bases from V and 5 from J, leaving 14 bases between them. CDR3 length: 15 residues. As DNA, the CDR3 is TGTGCCAGCAGCGTCCAGGGAAACGTCCACAATGAGCAGTTCTTC. Its protein product is CASSVQGNVHNEQFF.

The V and J genes are TRBV9 and TRBJ2-6, with D maybe TRBD1 (5 bases). Germline V lookup: CDR1 SGDLS, CDR2 YYNGEE. The germline V and J ends were trimmed by 0 bases and 2 bases, with 15 bases remaining between them. The CDR3 contains 18 residues. The CDR3: CASSVARAGWAGANVLTF. The CDR3 DNA is TGTGCCAGCAGCGTAGCTAGGGCAGGGTGGGCTGGGGCCAACGTCCTGACTTTC.

This clone has a handful of counts. The V call is TRBV5-1, the J call TRBJ1-4; 8 nucleotides align to TRBD1. This CDR3 contains 14 residues. From germline, CDR1 is SGHRS and CDR2 YFSETQ. V lost 4 bases, J lost 6 bases, and 5 bases stayed unmatched. As DNA, the CDR3 is TGCGCCAGCAGCGGAGGGACAGGAGATGAAAAACTGTTTTTT. It codes for CASSGGTGDEKLFF.

This clone was seen only a few times. The chain uses TRBV30 and TRBJ1-5; no firm D call. The germline gives CDR1 GTSNPN, CDR2 SVGIG (reference sequence). The CDR3 totals 14 residues. Trimming shortened V by 2 bases and J by 4 bases, and 12 bases separated the two germline ends. CDR3 amino acids: CAWSRRQTNQPQHF. CDR3 sequence (DNA): TGTGCCTGGAGTCGTCGTCAGACAAATCAGCCCCAGCATTTT. The variable domain in full, completed from reference TRBV30 and TRBJ1-5, reads SQTIHQWPATLVQPVGSPLSLECTVEGTSNPNLYWYRQAAGRGLQLLFYSVGIGQISSEVPQNLSASRPQDRQFILSSKKLLLSDSGFYLCAWSRRQTNQPQHFGDGTRLSIL.

This clone was counted only a few times. This chain links TRBV4-2 with TRBJ1-1; D gene unclear. Germline values: CDR1 LGHNA, CDR2 YNFKEQ. V shed 5 bases and J shed 8 bases, with 15 bases lying between them. The CDR3 contains 13 residues. In DNA, the CDR3 is TGTGCCAGCAGCTCCCTCCTCGCGGGCGAAGCTTTCTTT. It specifies CASSSLLAGEAFF.

This clone was observed a handful of times. The V call is TRBV19, the J call TRBJ2-3, with D uncertain. Between the trimmed V and J ends, which lost 6 bases and 4 bases, there was a span of 11 bases. From germline, CDR1 is LNHDA and CDR2 SQIVND (reference sequence). This CDR3 spans 13 amino acids. The CDR3 nucleotides read TGTGCCAGTAGACCCTACCCTGCAGATACGCAGTATTTT. Encoded protein: CASRPYPADTQYF. Supplemented by reference TRBV19 and TRBJ2-3, the full variable domain reads DGGITQSPKYLFRKEGQNVTLSCEQNLNHDAMYWYRQDPGQGLRLIYYSQIVNDFQKGDIAEGYSVSREKKESFPLTVTSAQKNPTAFYLCASRPYPADTQYFGPGTRLTVL.

This clone occurred a few times. The CDR3, as DNA: TGTGCCTGGAGTCCACCCGGGACAGGCGATGAGCAGTTCTTC. It is translated as CAWSPPGTGDEQFF. This chain joins TRBV30 and TRBJ2-1; 8 bases fit TRBD1. The CDR3 consists of 14 residues. Germline CDR1 and CDR2: GTSNPN and SVGIG (reference sequence). The V gene end was trimmed by 2 bases and the J gene end by 8 bases; junction bases not matched to a gene: 8.

The rearrangement uses TRBV29-1 and TRBJ2-1; 12 positions match TRBD1. This CDR3 comprises 19 residues. Trimming took 7 bases from V and 2 from J; bases not matched to a gene: 18. The germline V gene encodes CDR1 SQVTM and CDR2 ANQGSEA. The CDR3 protein is CSAIPNPKRDRGPYNEQFF. In nucleotides, the CDR3 is TGCAGCGCAATACCGAACCCCAAGAGGGACAGGGGGCCCTACAATGAGCAGTTCTTC.

There are a few counts of this clone. The CDR3 sequence: CASSYWTGDMNTEAFF. The CDR3 bases are TGTGCCAGCAGTTATTGGACAGGAGACATGAACACTGAAGCTTTCTTT. The chain has TRBV6-5 and TRBJ1-1; 7 bases line up with TRBD1. CDR3 length: 16 residues. J was trimmed by 0 bases and V by 3 bases; bases with no gene match: 7. CDR1 is MNHEY, CDR2 SVGAGI, per germline.

The rearrangement joins TRBV6-1 to TRBJ1-1; 7 nucleotides align to TRBD1. V was pared by 5 bases and J by 5 bases, with 5 bases of the junction left unmatched. The CDR3 is 13 residues long. Germline loops: CDR1 MNHNS, CDR2 SASEGT. The CDR3 reads CASSKDRETEAFF. DNA of the CDR3: TGTGCCAGCAGTAAAGACAGGGAGACTGAAGCTTTCTTT.

The J gene is TRBJ1-1, the V gene TRBV6-5; D gene ambiguous. Trimming took off 5 bases at V and 8 bases at J, with 9 bases between the two ends. The CDR3 consists of 11 residues. CDR1 and CDR2 (germline): MNHEY, SVGAGI. The CDR3 sequence is CASSPPGEAFF. CDR3 DNA sequence: TGTGCCAGCAGTCCCCCGGGGGAAGCTTTCTTT.